The 18 T cell receptor beta chains given below trace back to one sample, sequenced in a study of blood T cell repertoires in COVID-19. Clones were sequenced by immunoSEQ multiplex PCR, and TCRdb holds only the in-frame ones, with some missing. Altogether about 210,000 clones are present, around 83% being singletons, with the ten largest covering under 3.5%. Material for sequencing was peripheral blood. These receptors were collected from a man aged 45-65 years with active or convalescent COVID-19.

This chain joins TRBV28 and TRBJ2-3, with 9 positions matching TRBD2. The CDR3 is 13 amino acids. CDR1 is MDHEN and CDR2 is SYDVKM in the germline V gene. J lost 7 bases, V lost 9 bases, and 8 bases had no gene match. CDR3 DNA sequence: TGTGCCAGTCACGGCGGGAGGGCCCATACGCAGTATTTT. Translation: CASHGGRAHTQYF.

The chain combines TRBV15 with TRBJ1-1; a weak D match, TRBD1 (5 bases). The CDR3 has 14 amino acids. V gave up 2 bases and J gave up 8 bases, with 15 bases separating them. Germline CDR1 reads LNHNV; CDR2 reads YYDKDF (reference sequence). Here the CDR3 reads CATSRFQGRAEAFF. CDR3 nucleotides: TGTGCCACCAGCAGATTCCAGGGCAGGGCGGAAGCTTTCTTT.

This clone appeared a few times. This rearrangement joins TRBV5-1 to TRBJ1-1, with D possibly being TRBD1 (6 bases). Trimming shortened V by 0 bases and J by 0 bases, and 15 bases separated the two germline ends. The CDR3 is made up of 17 amino acids. The germline CDR1 and CDR2 sequences are SGHRS and YFSETQ. The CDR3 is CASSLAGQPPMNTEAFF. CDR3 DNA: TGCGCCAGCAGCTTGGCCGGACAGCCTCCTATGAACACTGAAGCTTTCTTT.

The rearrangement joins TRBV10-3 to TRBJ2-5, with D possibly being TRBD1 (6 bases). Between the trimmed V and J ends, which lost 6 bases and 2 bases, there was a span of 16 bases. From germline, CDR1 is ENHRY and CDR2 SYGVKD. This CDR3 is 15 amino acids long. The CDR3 loop reads CAIRGAGAGQETQYF. The CDR3 DNA sequence: TGTGCCATCAGGGGGGCAGGGGCGGGTCAAGAGACCCAGTACTTC.

This chain connects TRBV28 to TRBJ1-2; 8 bases fit TRBD1. This CDR3 is built from 13 residues. The germline gives CDR1 MDHEN, CDR2 SYDVKM. J lost 4 bases, V lost 8 bases, and 6 bases had no gene match. CDR3 nucleotide sequence: TGTGCCAGCGAACGGGGGACAGGCTATGGCTACACCTTC. It translates to CASERGTGYGYTF.

The chain recombines TRBV27 with TRBJ1-1; D is unclear. The germline V and J ends were trimmed by 6 bases and 3 bases, with 8 bases remaining between them. The CDR3 length is 12 residues. Germline values: CDR1 MNHEY, CDR2 SMNVEV (reference sequence). CDR3 bases: TGTGCCAGCAGCACGCGGTACACTGAAGCTTTCTTT. Protein sequence: CASSTRYTEAFF.

This clone was seen only once. This chain uses TRBV19 with TRBJ1-2; TRBD1 matches 8 bases. The CDR3 runs 15 residues. Germline loops: CDR1 LNHDA, CDR2 SQIVND (reference sequence). J gave up 4 bases and V 5 bases, and 9 bases lay outside the gene matches. CDR3 region: CASSSGQGEGYGYTF. The CDR3 DNA reads as TGTGCCAGTAGTTCTGGACAGGGCGAGGGCTATGGCTACACCTTC.

The chain recombines TRBV30 with TRBJ1-2, with 8 positions matching TRBD1. V lost 3 bases, J lost 3 bases, and 3 bases stayed unmatched. Looked up from germline, CDR1 is GTSNPN and CDR2 is SVGIG (reference sequence). CDR3 length equals 13 residues. The CDR3 bases are TGTGCCTGGAGCGGACAGGGAGACTATGGCTACACCTTC. Its protein is CAWSGQGDYGYTF.

The J gene is TRBJ2-3, the V gene TRBV4-1; D may be TRBD2 (6 bases). Per the germline V gene, CDR1 is MGHRA and CDR2 is YSYEKL. The CDR3 totals 17 residues. V was clipped by 0 bases and J by 4 bases, with 17 bases between them. The CDR3 bases are TGCGCCAGCAGCCAAGATCTAGGCGGGACGGAGGCAGATACGCAGTATTTT. Protein sequence: CASSQDLGGTEADTQYF.

The chain joins TRBV18 to TRBJ1-1; D remains unclear. CDR3 length: 13 amino acids. Germline-derived CDR1 and CDR2 are KGHSH and LQKENI. The ends were cut back, 3 bases at V and 4 bases at J, with 9 bases in the middle. This chain's CDR3 is CASSPAGFTEAFF. For the CDR3, the DNA is TGTGCCAGCTCACCTGCGGGATTCACTGAAGCTTTCTTT. Based on the CDR3 plus reference TRBV18 and TRBJ1-1, the full variable domain is NAGVMQNPRHLVRRRGQEARLRCSPMKGHSHVYWYRQLPEEGLKFMVYLQKENIIDESGMPKERFSAEFPKEGPSILRIQQVVRGDSAAYFCASSPAGFTEAFFGQGTRLTVV.

In its sample, this clone was seen a few times. The gene calls are TRBV28 and TRBJ1-5; weak D call: TRBD1 (5 bases). The CDR3 has 15 residues. The germline V gene has CDR1 MDHEN and CDR2 SYDVKM. The V end was cut by 2 bases, the J end by 6 bases, with 14 bases between. This CDR3 reads CASSLGQGMRQPQHF. CDR3 bases: TGTGCCAGCAGTTTAGGGCAGGGAATGCGTCAGCCCCAGCATTTT.

This clone was picked up a small number of times. The genes are TRBV19 and TRBJ1-5; TRBD1 matches at 7 bases. CDR1 LNHDA and CDR2 SQIVND come from the germline V gene (reference sequence). CDR3 length: 14 residues. Trimming cost V 4 bases and J 5 bases; bases outside gene matches: 5. The CDR3 nucleotides read TGTGCCAGTAGTAACAGGGGTTGGGATCAGCCCCAGCATTTT. Encoded protein: CASSNRGWDQPQHF.

This chain joins TRBV4-3 and TRBJ2-4; the D gene is possibly TRBD1 (6 bases). The CDR3 length is 14 residues. Germline V CDR1 and CDR2: LGHNA, YSLEER. Trimming pared 4 bases from V and 4 bases from J, leaving 11 bases between. The CDR3 DNA reads as TGCGCCAGCAGCCCAACGGGACAAAAAAACATTCAGTACTTC. This gives the protein CASSPTGQKNIQYF.

This chain joins TRBV28 and TRBJ2-7; the D gene is possibly TRBD1 (5 bases). V was pared by 5 bases and J by 3 bases, with 11 bases between. Germline lookup yields CDR1 MDHEN and CDR2 SYDVKM. This CDR3 is 13 amino acids long. The CDR3 protein is CASSTGRLYEQYF. For the CDR3, the DNA is TGTGCCAGCAGTACAGGACGTCTCTACGAGCAGTACTTC.

This chain connects TRBV24-1 to TRBJ2-3; 9 nucleotides agree with TRBD2. CDR1 is KGHDR, CDR2 SFDVKD, per germline. The CDR3 runs to 15 residues. With 3 bases clipped from V and 6 bases from J, the junction kept 6 bases outside the gene matches. Written as DNA, the CDR3 is TGTGCCACCAGTGATAGGGGACTAGCTGGGGATACGCAGTATTTT. Protein product: CATSDRGLAGDTQYF.

The rearrangement uses TRBV28 and TRBJ2-2; 12 positions match TRBD2. The CDR3 consists of 21 residues. Germline-derived CDR1 and CDR2 are MDHEN and SYDVKM. The trim removed 5 bases at V and 1 base at J, leaving 17 bases unmatched. CDR3 residues: CASSPVGGTGTSGQNTGELFF. The CDR3 region has the DNA TGTGCCAGCAGTCCAGTAGGGGGGACCGGGACTAGCGGGCAGAACACCGGGGAGCTGTTTTTT.

The V and J genes are TRBV7-2 and TRBJ2-5; weak D call: TRBD1 (5 bases). Trimming pared 5 bases from V and 1 base from J, leaving 14 bases between. Germline CDR1 SGHTA, CDR2 FQGNSA. The CDR3 runs to 15 residues. In nucleotides, the CDR3 is TGTGCCAGCAGCATCCAGCAGGGTCTCCAAGAGACCCAGTACTTC. It specifies CASSIQQGLQETQYF.

The chain recombines TRBV30 with TRBJ2-1; D perhaps matches TRBD2 (6 bases). V was shortened by 8 bases and J by 2 bases, with 19 bases between the two germline ends. The CDR3 length is 15 residues. Germline-derived CDR1 and CDR2 are GTSNPN and SVGIG (reference sequence). CDR3 bases: TGTGCCCTTACCCCGGGGGTATGGCCCTACAATGAGCAGTTCTTC. Translation gives CALTPGVWPYNEQFF.